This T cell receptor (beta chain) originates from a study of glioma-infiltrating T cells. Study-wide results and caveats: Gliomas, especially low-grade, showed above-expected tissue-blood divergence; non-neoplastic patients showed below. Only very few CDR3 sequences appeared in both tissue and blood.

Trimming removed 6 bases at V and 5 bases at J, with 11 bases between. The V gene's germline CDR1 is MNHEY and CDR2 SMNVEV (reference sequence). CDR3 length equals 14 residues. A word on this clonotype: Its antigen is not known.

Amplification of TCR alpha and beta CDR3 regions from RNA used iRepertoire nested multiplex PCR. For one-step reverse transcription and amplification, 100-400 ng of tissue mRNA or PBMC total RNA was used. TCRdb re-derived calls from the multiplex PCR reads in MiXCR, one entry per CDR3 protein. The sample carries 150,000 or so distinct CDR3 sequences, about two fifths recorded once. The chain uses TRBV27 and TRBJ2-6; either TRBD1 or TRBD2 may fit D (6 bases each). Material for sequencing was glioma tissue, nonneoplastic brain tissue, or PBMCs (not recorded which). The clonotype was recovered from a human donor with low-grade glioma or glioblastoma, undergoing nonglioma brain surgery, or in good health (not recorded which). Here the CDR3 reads CASRGGSRANVLTF. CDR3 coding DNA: TGTGCCAGCAGAGGGGGGTCTCGGGCCAACGTCCTGACTTTC.